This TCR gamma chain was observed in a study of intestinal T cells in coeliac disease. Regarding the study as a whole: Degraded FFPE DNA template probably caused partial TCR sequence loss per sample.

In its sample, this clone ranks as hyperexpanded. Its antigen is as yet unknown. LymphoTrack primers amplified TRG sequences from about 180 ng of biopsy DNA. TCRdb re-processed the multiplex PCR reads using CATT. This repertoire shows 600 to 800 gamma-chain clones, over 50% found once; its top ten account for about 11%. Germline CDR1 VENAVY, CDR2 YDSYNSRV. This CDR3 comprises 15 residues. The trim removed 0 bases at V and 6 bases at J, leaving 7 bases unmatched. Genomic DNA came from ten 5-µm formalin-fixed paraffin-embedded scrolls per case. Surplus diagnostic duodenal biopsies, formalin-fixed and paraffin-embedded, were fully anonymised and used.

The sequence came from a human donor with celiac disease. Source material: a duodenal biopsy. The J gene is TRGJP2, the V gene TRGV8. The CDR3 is CATWDRLYRDWIKTF. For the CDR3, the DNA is TGTGCCACCTGGGATAGGCTATACCGTGATTGGATCAAGACGTTT.